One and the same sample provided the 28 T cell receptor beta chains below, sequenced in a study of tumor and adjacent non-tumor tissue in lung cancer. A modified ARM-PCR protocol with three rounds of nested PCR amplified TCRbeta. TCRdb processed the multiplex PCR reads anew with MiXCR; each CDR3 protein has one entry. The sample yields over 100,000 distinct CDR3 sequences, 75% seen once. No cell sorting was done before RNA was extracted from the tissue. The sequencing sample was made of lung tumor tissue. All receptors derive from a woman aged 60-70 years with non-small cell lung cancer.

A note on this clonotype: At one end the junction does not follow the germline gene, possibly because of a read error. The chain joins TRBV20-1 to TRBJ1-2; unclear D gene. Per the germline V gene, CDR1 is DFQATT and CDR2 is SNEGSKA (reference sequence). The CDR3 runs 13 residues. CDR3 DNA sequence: TGCAATGCTAGTAAGGATTACTTCTATGGCTACACCTTC. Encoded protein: CNASKDYFYGYTF.

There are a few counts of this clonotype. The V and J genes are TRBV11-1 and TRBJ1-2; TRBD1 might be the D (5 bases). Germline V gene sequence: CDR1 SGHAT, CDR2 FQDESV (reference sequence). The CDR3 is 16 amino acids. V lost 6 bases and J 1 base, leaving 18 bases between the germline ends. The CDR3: CASSDGIVGVNYGYTF. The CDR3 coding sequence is TGTGCCAGCAGTGACGGGATAGTGGGGGTTAACTATGGCTACACCTTC.

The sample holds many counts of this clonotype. CDR3 nucleotide sequence: TGCGCCAGCAGCCAAGGGCCAGGGGCGGGTCAGCCCCAGCATTTT. Its protein product is CASSQGPGAGQPQHF. The chain has TRBV4-3 and TRBJ1-5; weak D call: TRBD1 (6 bases). The CDR3 sequence is 15 residues long. Germline CDR1 LGHNA, CDR2 YSLEER. With 1 base removed from V and 6 bases from J, the gap between germline ends came to 13 bases.

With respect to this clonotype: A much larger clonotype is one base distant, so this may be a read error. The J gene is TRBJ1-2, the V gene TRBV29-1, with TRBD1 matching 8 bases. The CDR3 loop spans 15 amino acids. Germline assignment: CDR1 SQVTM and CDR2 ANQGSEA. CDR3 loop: CIVGGATGENYGYTF. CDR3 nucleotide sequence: TGCATCGTTGGAGGGGCGACAGGGGAGAACTATGGCTACACCTTC.

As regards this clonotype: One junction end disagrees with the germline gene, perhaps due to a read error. CDR3 bases: TGCAGTGCTAGACCTCAGGGATGGTCCTACGAACAGTACTTC. It translates to CSARPQGWSYEQYF. V usage is TRBV20-1 and J usage is TRBJ2-7; D might be TRBD1 (5 bases). Germline CDR1 reads DFQATT; CDR2 reads SNEGSKA (reference sequence). CDR3 length: 14 residues.

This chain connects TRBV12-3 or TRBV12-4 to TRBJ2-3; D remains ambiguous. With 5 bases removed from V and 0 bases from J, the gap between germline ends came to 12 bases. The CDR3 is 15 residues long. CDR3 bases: TGTGCCAGCAGTCTTGTGGGCACTAGCACAGATACGCAGTATTTT. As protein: CASSLVGTSTDTQYF.

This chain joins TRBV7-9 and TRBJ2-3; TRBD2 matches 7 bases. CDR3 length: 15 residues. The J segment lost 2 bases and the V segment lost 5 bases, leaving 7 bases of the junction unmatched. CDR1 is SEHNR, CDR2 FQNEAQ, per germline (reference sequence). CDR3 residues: CASSPTSEHTDTQYF. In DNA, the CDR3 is TGTGCCAGCAGCCCTACTAGCGAGCACACAGATACGCAGTATTTT.

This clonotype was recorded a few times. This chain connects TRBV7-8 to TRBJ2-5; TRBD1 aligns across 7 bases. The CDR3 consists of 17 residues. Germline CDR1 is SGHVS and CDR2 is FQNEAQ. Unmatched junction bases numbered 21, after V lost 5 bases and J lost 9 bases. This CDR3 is CASSPISGTVYDSAQYF. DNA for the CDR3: TGTGCCAGCAGCCCCATATCCGGGACAGTCTATGATTCGGCCCAGTACTTC.

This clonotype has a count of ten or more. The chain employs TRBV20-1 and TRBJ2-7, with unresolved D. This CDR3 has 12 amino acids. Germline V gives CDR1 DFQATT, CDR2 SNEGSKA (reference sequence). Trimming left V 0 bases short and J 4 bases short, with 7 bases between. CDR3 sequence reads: CSARDKVYEQYF. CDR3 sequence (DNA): TGCAGTGCTAGAGATAAGGTTTACGAGCAGTACTTC.

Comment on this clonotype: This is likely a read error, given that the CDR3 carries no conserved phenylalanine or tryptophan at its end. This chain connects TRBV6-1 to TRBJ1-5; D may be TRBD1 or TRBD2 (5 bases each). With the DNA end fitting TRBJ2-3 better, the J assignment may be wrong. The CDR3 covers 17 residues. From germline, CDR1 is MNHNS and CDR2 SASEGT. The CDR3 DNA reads TGTGCGAGCAGTGAGGGTAAGACGGCAGGGAGCAATCAGCCCCAGTATTAT. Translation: CASSEGKTAGSNQPQYY.

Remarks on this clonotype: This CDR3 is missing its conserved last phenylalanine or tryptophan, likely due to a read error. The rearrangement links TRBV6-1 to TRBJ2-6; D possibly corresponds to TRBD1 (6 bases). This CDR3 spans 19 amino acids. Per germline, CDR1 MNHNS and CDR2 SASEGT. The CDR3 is CASSGPDSAIFSGANVLTY. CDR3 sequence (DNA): TGTGCCAGCAGTGGTCCGGACAGTGCCATATTCTCTGGAGCCAACGTCCTGACTTAC.

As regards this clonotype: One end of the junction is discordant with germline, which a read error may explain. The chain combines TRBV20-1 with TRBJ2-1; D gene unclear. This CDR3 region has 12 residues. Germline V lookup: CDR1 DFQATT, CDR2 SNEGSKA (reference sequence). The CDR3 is CSAREDAHEQFF. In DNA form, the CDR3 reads TGCAGTGCTAGAGAAGATGCCCATGAGCAGTTTTTC.

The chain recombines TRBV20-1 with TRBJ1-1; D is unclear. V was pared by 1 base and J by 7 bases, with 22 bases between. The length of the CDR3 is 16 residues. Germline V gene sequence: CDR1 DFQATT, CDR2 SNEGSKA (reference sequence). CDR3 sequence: CSARVRGREFFDEAFF. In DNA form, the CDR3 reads TGCAGTGCTAGAGTAAGAGGACGAGAGTTTTTTGATGAAGCTTTCTTT.

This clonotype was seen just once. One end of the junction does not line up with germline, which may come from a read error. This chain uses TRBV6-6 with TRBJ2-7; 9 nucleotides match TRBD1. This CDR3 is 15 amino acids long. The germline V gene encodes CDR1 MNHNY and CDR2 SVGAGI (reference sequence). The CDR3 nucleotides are TGTTCCAGCAGTCGCCTGACAGGGGGAGACCACGAGCAGTACTTC. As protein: CSSSRLTGGDHEQYF.

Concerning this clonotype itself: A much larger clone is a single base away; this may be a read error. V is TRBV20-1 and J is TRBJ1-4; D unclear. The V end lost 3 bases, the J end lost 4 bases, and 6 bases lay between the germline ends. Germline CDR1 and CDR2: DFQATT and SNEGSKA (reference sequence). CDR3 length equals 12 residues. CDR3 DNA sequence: TGCAGTGCTAGCTCCATTAATGAAAAACTGTTTTTT. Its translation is CSASSINEKLFF.

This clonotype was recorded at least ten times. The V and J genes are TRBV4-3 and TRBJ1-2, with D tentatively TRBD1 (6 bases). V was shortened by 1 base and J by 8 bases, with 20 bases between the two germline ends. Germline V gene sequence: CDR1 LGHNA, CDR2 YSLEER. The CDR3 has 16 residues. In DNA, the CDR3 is TGCGCCAGCAGCCAAGTATTTCGTGGGGGGCCCGGCGGCTACACCTTC. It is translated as CASSQVFRGGPGGYTF.

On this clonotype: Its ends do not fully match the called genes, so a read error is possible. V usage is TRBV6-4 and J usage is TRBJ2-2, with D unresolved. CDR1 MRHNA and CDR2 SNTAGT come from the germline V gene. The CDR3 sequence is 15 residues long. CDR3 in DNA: TGTGCCAGCAGTCCCCGGCTAGAGAACACTGGGGAGCTGTTTTTT. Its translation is CASSPRLENTGELFF.

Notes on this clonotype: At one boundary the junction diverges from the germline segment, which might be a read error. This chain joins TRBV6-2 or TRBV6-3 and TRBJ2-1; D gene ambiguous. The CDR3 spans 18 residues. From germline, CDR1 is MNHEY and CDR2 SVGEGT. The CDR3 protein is CASSYLLHGPKDGNKQFF. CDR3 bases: TGTGCCAGCAGTTACCTATTGCATGGTCCAAAGGACGGCAATAAGCAGTTCTTC.

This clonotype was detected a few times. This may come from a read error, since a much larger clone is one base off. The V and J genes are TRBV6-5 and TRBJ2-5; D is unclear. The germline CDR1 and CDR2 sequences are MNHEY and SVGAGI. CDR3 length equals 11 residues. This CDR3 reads CGSTAEETQYF. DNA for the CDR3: TGTGGCAGCACCGCTGAAGAGACCCAGTACTTC.

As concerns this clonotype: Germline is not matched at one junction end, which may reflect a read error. CDR3 amino acids: CANSLALGGRGNGQFF. The CDR3 DNA is TGTGCCAACAGCTTAGCATTAGGTGGGAGAGGCAATGGGCAGTTCTTC. The V and J genes are TRBV11-1 and TRBJ2-1; D possibly corresponds to TRBD2 (5 bases). The CDR3 loop spans 16 amino acids. Germline V CDR1 and CDR2: SGHAT, FQDESV (reference sequence).

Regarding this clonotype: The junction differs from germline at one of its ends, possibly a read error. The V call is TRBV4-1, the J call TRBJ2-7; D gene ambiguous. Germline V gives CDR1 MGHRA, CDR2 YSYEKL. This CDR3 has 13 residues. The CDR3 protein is CSSSQDRSDKQYF. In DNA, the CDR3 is TGCTCCAGCAGCCAAGATAGGTCTGACAAGCAGTACTTC.

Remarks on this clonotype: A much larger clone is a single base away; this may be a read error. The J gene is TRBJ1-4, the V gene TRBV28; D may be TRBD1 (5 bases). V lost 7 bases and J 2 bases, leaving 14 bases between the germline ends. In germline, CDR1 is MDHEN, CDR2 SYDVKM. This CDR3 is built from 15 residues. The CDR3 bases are TGTGCCAGCACTTCAAGGGGCTGGACTAATGAAAAACTGTTTTTT. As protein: CASTSRGWTNEKLFF.

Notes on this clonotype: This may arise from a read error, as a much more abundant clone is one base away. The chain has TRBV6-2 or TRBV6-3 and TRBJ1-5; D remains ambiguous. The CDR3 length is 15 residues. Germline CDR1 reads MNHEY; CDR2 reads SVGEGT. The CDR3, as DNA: TGTGCCAGCTGTTATCCGGGTGGAAGCAATCAGCCCCAGCATTTT. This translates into CASCYPGGSNQPQHF.

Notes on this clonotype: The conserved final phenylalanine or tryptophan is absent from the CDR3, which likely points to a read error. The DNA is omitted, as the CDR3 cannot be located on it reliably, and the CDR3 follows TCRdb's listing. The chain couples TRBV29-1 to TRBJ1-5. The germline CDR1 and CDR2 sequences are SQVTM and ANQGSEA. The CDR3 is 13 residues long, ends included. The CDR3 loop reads CSVKQDGNQPQLS.

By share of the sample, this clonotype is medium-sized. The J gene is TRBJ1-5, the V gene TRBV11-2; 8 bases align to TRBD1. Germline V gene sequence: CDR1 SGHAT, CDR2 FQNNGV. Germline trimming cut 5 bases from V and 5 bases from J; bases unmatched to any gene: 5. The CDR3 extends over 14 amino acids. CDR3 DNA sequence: TGTGCCAGCAGCAGGACAGGGACCGATCAGCCCCAGCATTTT. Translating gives CASSRTGTDQPQHF.

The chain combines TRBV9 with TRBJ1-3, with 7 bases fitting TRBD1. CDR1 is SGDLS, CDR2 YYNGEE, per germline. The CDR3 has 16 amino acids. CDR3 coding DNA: TGTACCATCAGCGCCCGGGACAGTGGCACTGGAAACACCATATATTTT. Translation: CTISARDSGTGNTIYF.

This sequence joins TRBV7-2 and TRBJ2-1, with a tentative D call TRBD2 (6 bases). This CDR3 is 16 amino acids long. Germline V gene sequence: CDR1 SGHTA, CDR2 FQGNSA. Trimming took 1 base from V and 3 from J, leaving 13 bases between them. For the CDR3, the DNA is TGTGCCAGCAGCTTAGAGGACTCCGGGGGCTACAATGAGCAGTTCTTC. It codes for CASSLEDSGGYNEQFF.

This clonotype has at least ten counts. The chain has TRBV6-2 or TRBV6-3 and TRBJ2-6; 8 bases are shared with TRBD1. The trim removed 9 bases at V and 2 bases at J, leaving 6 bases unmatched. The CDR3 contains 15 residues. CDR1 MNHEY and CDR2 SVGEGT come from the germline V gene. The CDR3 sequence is CASTGGKAGANVLTF. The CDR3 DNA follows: TGTGCCAGTACAGGGGGAAAGGCTGGGGCCAACGTCCTGACTTTC.